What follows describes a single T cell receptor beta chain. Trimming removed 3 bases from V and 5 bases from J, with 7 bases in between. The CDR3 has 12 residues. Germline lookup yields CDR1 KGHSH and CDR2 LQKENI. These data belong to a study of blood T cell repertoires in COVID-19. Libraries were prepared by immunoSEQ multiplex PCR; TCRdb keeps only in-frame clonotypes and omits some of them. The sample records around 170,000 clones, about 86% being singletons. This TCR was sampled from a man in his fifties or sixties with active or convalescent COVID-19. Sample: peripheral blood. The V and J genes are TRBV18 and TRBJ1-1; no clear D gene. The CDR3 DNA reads TGTGCCAGCTCACCGCCGGGGACTGAAGCTTTCTTT. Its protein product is CASSPPGTEAFF.